This note documents a single TCR beta chain sequence. This entry belongs to a study of CD8 T cells in Susac syndrome. A quantity of roughly 0.5 to 1 ug RNA underwent reverse transcription using random hexamers. TCRdb reanalysed the immunoSEQ multiplex PCR reads using MiXCR and keeps one entry per CDR3 protein. The sample lists around 25,000 distinct CDR3 sequences; just under 95% were seen once. The receptor's source is a human donor with Susac syndrome. The sequencing sample was made of CD8+ T cells from PBMCs.

CDR3 bases: TGTGCCAGCAGCGCACAGGATAACACTGAAGCTTTCTTT. Amino acid sequence: CASSAQDNTEAFF. The chain is built from TRBV6-4 and TRBJ1-1; D might be TRBD1 (5 bases). The CDR3 totals 13 residues. The germline CDR1 and CDR2 sequences are MRHNA and SNTAGT. With 6 bases removed from V and 2 bases from J, the gap between germline ends came to 10 bases.